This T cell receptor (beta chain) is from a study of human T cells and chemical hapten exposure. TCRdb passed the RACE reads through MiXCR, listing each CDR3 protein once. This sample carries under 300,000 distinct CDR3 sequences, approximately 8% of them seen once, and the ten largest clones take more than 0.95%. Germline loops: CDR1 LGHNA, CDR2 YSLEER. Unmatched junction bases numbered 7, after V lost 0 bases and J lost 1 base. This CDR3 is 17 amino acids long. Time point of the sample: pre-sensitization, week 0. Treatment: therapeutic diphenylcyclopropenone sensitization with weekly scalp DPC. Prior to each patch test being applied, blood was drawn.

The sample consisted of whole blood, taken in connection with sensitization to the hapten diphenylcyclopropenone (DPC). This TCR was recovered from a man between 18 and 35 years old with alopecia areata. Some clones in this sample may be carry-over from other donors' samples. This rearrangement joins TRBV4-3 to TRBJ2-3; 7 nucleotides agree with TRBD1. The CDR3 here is CASSQESGTVGTDTQYF. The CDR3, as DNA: TGCGCCAGCAGCCAAGAATCCGGGACAGTGGGCACAGATACGCAGTATTTT.